Listed here are 14 T cell receptor beta chains from one sample, sequenced in a study of T cells after yellow fever vaccination. One entry per CDR3 protein, called by TCRdb with MiXCR from the 5' RACE reads. The sample records 350,000 to 450,000 distinct CDR3 sequences, under 20% being singletons. The sequences come from PBMCs, collected before the yellow fever booster vaccination. The receptors shown here come from a man aged 18 to 29 who received the YFV17D yellow fever vaccine.

The table lists this clonotype with a few counts. The CDR3 region is CASSRWGTVNTEAFF. CDR3 in DNA: TGTGCCAGCAGCCGCTGGGGGACGGTGAACACTGAAGCTTTCTTT. The V call is TRBV7-6, the J call TRBJ1-1; TRBD1 is a possible D gene (5 bases). This CDR3 is built from 15 residues. Germline values: CDR1 SGHVS, CDR2 FNYEAQ. The germline V and J ends were trimmed by 5 bases and 0 bases, with 13 bases remaining between them. Using reference TRBV7-6 and TRBJ1-1 for the parts outside the CDR3, the full variable domain is GAGVSQSPRYKVTKRGQDVALRCDPISGHVSLYWYRQALGQGPEFLTYFNYEAQQDKSGLPNDRFSAERPEGSISTLTIQRTEQRDSAMYRCASSRWGTVNTEAFFGQGTRLTVV.

The chain joins TRBV29-1 to TRBJ1-1; no reliable D call. CDR3 size: 14 residues. The germline V and J ends were trimmed by 3 bases and 0 bases, with 11 bases remaining between them. The germline CDR1 and CDR2 sequences are SQVTM and ANQGSEA. CDR3 sequence (DNA): TGCAGCGTTGACTGGACGGAGATGAACACTGAAGCTTTCTTT. Its translation is CSVDWTEMNTEAFF.

The chain has TRBV7-2 and TRBJ2-2; the D gene is possibly TRBD1 (5 bases). Germline CDR1 and CDR2: SGHTA and FQGNSA. The CDR3 is made up of 16 amino acids. The germline V and J ends were trimmed by 1 base and 6 bases, with 15 bases remaining between them. The CDR3 sequence is CASSLVAGNLAGELFF. CDR3 DNA sequence: TGTGCCAGCAGCTTAGTGGCAGGGAATCTGGCCGGGGAGCTGTTTTTT.

This clonotype was counted between two and nine times. Mismatch with germline at one junction end may stem from a read error. This sequence joins TRBV29-1 and TRBJ2-1; 8 positions match TRBD2. Germline V gene sequence: CDR1 SQVTM, CDR2 ANQGSEA. The CDR3 runs 11 residues. The CDR3 DNA sequence: TGCAGCGTCCCCACCGGGACTAGGGGGATCTTC. Its translation is CSVPTGTRGIF.

This clonotype turned up a few times. This chain joins TRBV6-5 and TRBJ2-1; TRBD1 aligns across 11 bases. The CDR3 consists of 18 residues. Germline V gene sequence: CDR1 MNHEY, CDR2 SVGAGI. Losses at the gene ends were 5 bases for V and 7 bases for J; bases not matched to a gene: 16. The CDR3 loop is CASSLLTGTGGAGNEQFF. CDR3 coding DNA: TGTGCCAGCAGTCTTTTAACCGGGACAGGGGGGGCAGGGAATGAGCAGTTCTTC.

The chain links TRBV20-1 to TRBJ2-1; 11 nucleotides line up with TRBD1. Germline trimming cut 5 bases from V and 3 bases from J; bases unmatched to any gene: 3. The CDR3 has 14 amino acids. The germline V gene encodes CDR1 DFQATT and CDR2 SNEGSKA (reference sequence). Here the CDR3 reads CSAAGTGGYNEQFF. The CDR3 DNA follows: TGCAGTGCTGCCGGGACAGGGGGCTACAATGAGCAGTTCTTC.

This clonotype has only a few counts. V is TRBV27 and J is TRBJ1-1; D not resolved. CDR3 length: 14 residues. Germline V gives CDR1 MNHEY, CDR2 SMNVEV (reference sequence). Between the trimmed V and J ends, which lost 6 bases and 2 bases, there was a span of 13 bases. The CDR3 protein is CASRSILSNTEAFF. CDR3 coding DNA: TGTGCCAGCAGGTCCATCCTATCCAACACTGAAGCTTTCTTT.

This rearrangement joins TRBV12-3 or TRBV12-4 to TRBJ1-2, with a weak D call TRBD1 (5 bases). The V and J ends lost 7 bases and 8 bases respectively, with 17 bases between them. The CDR3 consists of 13 residues. The CDR3 DNA is TGTGCCAGCACTATGGGGACCTTTGGCGGCTACACCTTC. It yields the protein CASTMGTFGGYTF.

This clonotype was seen a handful of times. V is TRBV6-5 and J is TRBJ2-1; D is possibly TRBD1 or TRBD2 (7 bases each). There are 14 residues in the CDR3. Germline loops: CDR1 MNHEY, CDR2 SVGAGI. V was clipped by 0 bases and J by 14 bases, with 17 bases between them. CDR3 bases: TGTGCCAGCAGTTACTCGAGACAGGGACTACGAAAGTTCTTC. This gives the protein CASSYSRQGLRKFF.

This clonotype has just a few counts. The J gene is TRBJ2-1, the V gene TRBV20-1; D possibly corresponds to TRBD1 (5 bases). Trimming took 0 bases from V and 6 from J, leaving 15 bases between them. This CDR3 has 15 residues. Germline V gives CDR1 DFQATT, CDR2 SNEGSKA (reference sequence). Here the CDR3 DNA reads TGCAGTGCTAGAGAGGTGCCCAGGGTGGTCAATGAGCAGTTCTTC. Encoded protein: CSAREVPRVVNEQFF.

In its sample, this clonotype was seen many times. The genes are TRBV6-4 and TRBJ2-1, with 13 bases matching TRBD2. Germline V gene lookup returns CDR1 MRHNA and CDR2 SNTAGT. V gave up 2 bases and J gave up 6 bases; unmatched junction bases: 1. The CDR3 runs to 15 residues. This CDR3 is CASSDTSGGANEQFF. The CDR3 DNA reads as TGTGCCAGCAGTGACACTAGCGGGGGGGCCAATGAGCAGTTCTTC.

This chain joins TRBV24-1 and TRBJ1-2; no reliable D call. The CDR3 has 12 residues. V shed 4 bases and J shed 11 bases, with 13 bases lying between them. The germline V gene has CDR1 KGHDR and CDR2 SFDVKD. CDR3 sequence reads: CATSEGRTEYTF. DNA for the CDR3: TGTGCCACCAGTGAAGGTAGAACAGAGTACACCTTC.

This clonotype was recorded a few times. This chain links TRBV7-2 with TRBJ2-1; possibly TRBD1 for D (6 bases). Germline-derived CDR1 and CDR2 are SGHTA and FQGNSA. The V and J ends lost 4 bases and 3 bases respectively, with 16 bases between them. The CDR3 has 16 residues. The CDR3 is CASSSRPGHLYNEQFF. The DNA of the CDR3 is TGTGCCAGCAGCTCGAGACCGGGACATCTCTACAATGAGCAGTTCTTC.

This clonotype was observed a few times. The V gene is TRBV21-1, the J gene TRBJ1-2. TRBV21-1 is annotated as a pseudogene. The CDR3 has 14 amino acids. The CDR3 coding sequence is TGTGCCAGCAGCATAGGAGGACCCACGGGGGGCTACACCTTC. This codes for CASSIGGPTGGYTF.